This T cell receptor beta chain was documented in a study of shared clonotypes between healthy human individuals. Study information: Each donor had three CD4 naive, three CD4 memory, two CD8 naive and one CD8 memory plate. Study observations and caveats: Larger richness was generally estimated for naive than memory subsets. Researchers sampled blood only, noting tissue repertoires likely differ.

On this clone: The target antigen is unknown. This specimen includes other DNA sequences encoding the same CDR3.

CD45RO-negative, CCR7-selected cells formed the naive CD8 fraction, which excluded terminally differentiated effector memory CD45RA+ cells. For each subset, genomic DNA was distributed in equal portions over several immunoSEQ plates. The method was immunoSEQ multiplex PCR; TCRdb's version includes in-frame clones alone and lacks a portion of them. The sample yields about 680,000 clones, roughly nine tenths seen once. This CDR3 has 13 residues. The germline V gene has CDR1 MGHRA and CDR2 YSYEKL. Trimming shortened V by 0 bases and J by 2 bases, and 4 bases separated the two germline ends. The source of this sequence is a man aged 30-40 years in good health. Sample: naive CD8+ T cells sorted from blood. The chain recombines TRBV4-1 with TRBJ1-2; D is uncertain. DNA of the CDR3: TGCGCCAGCAGCCAAGAGAGCAACTATGGCTACACCTTC. As protein: CASSQESNYGYTF.